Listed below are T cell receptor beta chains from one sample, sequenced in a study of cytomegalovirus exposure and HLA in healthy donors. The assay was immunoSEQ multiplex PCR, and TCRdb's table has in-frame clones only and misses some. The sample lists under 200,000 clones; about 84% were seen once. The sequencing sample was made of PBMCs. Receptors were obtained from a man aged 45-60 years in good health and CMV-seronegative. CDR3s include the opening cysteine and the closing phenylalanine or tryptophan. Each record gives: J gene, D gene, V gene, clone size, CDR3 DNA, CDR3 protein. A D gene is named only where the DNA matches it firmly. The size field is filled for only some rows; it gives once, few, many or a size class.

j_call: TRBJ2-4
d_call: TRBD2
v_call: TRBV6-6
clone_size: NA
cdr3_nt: TGTGCCAGCAGCCGGGGGGGGGAAAACATTCAGTACTTC
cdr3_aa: CASSRGGENIQYF

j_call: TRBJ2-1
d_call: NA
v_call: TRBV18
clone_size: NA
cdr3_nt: TGTGCCAGCTCCCAGGGTACATCTACGTATGAGCAGTTCTTC
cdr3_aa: CASSQGTSTYEQFF

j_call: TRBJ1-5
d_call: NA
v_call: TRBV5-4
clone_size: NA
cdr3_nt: TGTGCCAGCAGCTTTCAAAATAGCAATCAGCCCCAGCATTTT
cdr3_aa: CASSFQNSNQPQHF

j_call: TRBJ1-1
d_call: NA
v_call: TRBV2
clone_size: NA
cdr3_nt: TGTGCCAGCAGTGAGAGGTTCCACACTGAAGCTTTCTTT
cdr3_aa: CASSERFHTEAFF

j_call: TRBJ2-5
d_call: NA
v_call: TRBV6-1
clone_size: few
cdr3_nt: TGTGCCAGTACTTTGGGGCCTGGCAAAGAGACCCAGTACTTC
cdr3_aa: CASTLGPGKETQYF

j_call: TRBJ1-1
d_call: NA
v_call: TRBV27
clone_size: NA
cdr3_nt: TGTGCCAGCAGTTTATTCGGCCGGGGGGGGTCTGAAGCTTTCTTT
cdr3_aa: CASSLFGRGGSEAFF

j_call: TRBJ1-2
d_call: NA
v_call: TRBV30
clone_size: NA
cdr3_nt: TGTGCCTGGAGTGTCCGGGGTGGATATGGCTACACCTTC
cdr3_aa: CAWSVRGGYGYTF

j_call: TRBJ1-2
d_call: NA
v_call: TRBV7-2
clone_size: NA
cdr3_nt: TGTGCCAGCAGCTTAGAGGGGCTAAACTATGGCTACACCTTC
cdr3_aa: CASSLEGLNYGYTF

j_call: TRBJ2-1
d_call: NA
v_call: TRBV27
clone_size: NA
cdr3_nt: TGTGCCAGCAGTTCCCAGGGGGCTAGCGGCGTCGGGGAGCAGTTCTTC
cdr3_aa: CASSSQGASGVGEQFF

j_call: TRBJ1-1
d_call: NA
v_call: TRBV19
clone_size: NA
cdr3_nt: TGTGCCAGTACCTTCGGGATTACTGAAGCTTTCTTT
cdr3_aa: CASTFGITEAFF

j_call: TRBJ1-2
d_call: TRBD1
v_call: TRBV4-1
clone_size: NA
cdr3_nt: TGCGCCAGCAGCCAGCCGGGACAGGATACATCCTTGGGTGGCTACACCTTC
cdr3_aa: CASSQPGQDTSLGGYTF

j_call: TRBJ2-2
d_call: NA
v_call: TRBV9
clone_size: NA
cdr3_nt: TGTGCCAGCAGCTCACGGGACAAGAACACCGGGGAGCTGTTTTTT
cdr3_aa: CASSSRDKNTGELFF

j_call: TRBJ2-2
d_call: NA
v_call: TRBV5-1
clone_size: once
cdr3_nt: TGCGCCAGCAGCTTGCCAGGGGTGAACACCGGGGAGCTGTTTTTT
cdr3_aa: CASSLPGVNTGELFF